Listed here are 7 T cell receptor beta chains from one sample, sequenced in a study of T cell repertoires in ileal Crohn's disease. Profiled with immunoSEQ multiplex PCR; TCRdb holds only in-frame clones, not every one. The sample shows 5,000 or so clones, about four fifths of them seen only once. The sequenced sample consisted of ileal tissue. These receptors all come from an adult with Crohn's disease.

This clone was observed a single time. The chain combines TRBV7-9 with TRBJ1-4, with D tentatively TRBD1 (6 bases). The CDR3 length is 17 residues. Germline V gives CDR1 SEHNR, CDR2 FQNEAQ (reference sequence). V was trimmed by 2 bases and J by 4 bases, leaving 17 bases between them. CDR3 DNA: TGTGCCAGCAGCTTAACGGCCCAGGGGCGAGGTAATGAAAAACTGTTTTTT. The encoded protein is CASSLTAQGRGNEKLFF. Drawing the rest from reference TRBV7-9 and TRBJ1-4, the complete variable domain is DTGVSQNPRHKITKRGQNVTFRCDPISEHNRLYWYRQTLGQGPEFLTYFQNEAQLEKSRLLSDRFSAERPKGSFSTLEIQRTEQGDSAMYLCASSLTAQGRGNEKLFFGSGTQLSVL.

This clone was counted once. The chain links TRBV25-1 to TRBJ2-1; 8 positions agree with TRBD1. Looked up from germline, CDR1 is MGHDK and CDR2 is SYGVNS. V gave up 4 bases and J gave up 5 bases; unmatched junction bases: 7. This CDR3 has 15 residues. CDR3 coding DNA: TGTGCCAGCAGTGCAAGCCGGGACAGGCACAATGAGCAGTTCTTC. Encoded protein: CASSASRDRHNEQFF. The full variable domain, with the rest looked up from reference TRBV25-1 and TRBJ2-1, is EADIYQTPRYLVIGTGKKITLECSQTMGHDKMYWYQQDPGMELHLIHYSYGVNSTEKGDLSSESTVSRIRTEHFPLTLESARPSHTSQYLCASSASRDRHNEQFFGPGTRLTVL.

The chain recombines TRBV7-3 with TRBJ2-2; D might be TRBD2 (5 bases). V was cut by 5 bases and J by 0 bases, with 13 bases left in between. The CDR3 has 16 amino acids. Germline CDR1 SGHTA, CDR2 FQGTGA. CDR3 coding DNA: TGTGCCAGCAGCCCAGCCGGGGTCACGAACACCGGGGAGCTGTTTTTT. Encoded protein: CASSPAGVTNTGELFF.

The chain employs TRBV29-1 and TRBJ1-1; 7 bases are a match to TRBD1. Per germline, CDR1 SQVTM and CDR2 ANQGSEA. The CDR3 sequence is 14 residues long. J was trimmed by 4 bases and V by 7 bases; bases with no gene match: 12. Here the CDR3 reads CSGIRGARGTEAFF. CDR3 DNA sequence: TGCAGCGGTATCAGGGGGGCGAGGGGCACTGAAGCTTTCTTT.

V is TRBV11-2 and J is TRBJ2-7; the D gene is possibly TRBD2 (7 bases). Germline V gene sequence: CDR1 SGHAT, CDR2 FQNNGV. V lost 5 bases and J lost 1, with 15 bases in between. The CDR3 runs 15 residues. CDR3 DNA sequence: TGTGCCAGCAGCGCCCGGGGGGCGGAATCCTACGAGCAGTACTTC. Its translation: CASSARGAESYEQYF.

The CDR3 DNA reads TGTGCCAGCAGTTTAACAGGGGGCCGGGAGACCCAGTACTTC. Translating it yields CASSLTGGRETQYF. The chain has TRBV28 and TRBJ2-5; TRBD1 aligns across 9 bases. CDR1 and CDR2 (germline): MDHEN, SYDVKM. This CDR3 region has 14 residues. V lost 2 bases and J lost 5; bases outside the gene matches: 3. The variable domain in full, with the rest retrieved from reference TRBV28 and TRBJ2-5, is DVKVTQSSRYLVKRTGEKVFLECVQDMDHENMFWYRQDPGLGLRLIYFSYDVKMKEKGDIPEGYSVSREKKERFSLILESASTNQTSMYLCASSLTGGRETQYFGPGTRLLVL.

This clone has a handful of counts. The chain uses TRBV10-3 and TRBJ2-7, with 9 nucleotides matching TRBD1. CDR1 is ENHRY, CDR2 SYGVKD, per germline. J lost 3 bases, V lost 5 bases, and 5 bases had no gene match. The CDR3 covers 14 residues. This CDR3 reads CAISPGTGNYEQYF. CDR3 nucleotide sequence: TGTGCCATCAGTCCCGGGACAGGGAACTACGAGCAGTACTTC.